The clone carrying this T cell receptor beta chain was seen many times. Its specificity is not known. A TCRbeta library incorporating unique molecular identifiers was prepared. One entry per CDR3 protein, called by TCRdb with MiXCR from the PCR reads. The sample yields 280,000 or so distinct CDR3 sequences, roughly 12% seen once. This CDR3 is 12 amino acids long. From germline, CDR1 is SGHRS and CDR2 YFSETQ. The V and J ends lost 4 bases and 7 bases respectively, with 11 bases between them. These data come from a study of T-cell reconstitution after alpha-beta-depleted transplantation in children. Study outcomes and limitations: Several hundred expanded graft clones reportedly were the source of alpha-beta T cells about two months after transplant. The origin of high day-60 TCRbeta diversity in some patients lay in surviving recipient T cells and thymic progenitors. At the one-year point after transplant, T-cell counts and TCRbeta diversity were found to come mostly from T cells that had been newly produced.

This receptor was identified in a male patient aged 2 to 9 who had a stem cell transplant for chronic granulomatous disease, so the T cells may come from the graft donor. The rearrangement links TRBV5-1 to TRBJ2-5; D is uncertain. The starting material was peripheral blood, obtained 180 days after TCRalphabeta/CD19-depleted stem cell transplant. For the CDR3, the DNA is TGCGCCAGCAGCACGAGGTGGGGGACCCAGTACTTC. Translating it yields CASSTRWGTQYF.